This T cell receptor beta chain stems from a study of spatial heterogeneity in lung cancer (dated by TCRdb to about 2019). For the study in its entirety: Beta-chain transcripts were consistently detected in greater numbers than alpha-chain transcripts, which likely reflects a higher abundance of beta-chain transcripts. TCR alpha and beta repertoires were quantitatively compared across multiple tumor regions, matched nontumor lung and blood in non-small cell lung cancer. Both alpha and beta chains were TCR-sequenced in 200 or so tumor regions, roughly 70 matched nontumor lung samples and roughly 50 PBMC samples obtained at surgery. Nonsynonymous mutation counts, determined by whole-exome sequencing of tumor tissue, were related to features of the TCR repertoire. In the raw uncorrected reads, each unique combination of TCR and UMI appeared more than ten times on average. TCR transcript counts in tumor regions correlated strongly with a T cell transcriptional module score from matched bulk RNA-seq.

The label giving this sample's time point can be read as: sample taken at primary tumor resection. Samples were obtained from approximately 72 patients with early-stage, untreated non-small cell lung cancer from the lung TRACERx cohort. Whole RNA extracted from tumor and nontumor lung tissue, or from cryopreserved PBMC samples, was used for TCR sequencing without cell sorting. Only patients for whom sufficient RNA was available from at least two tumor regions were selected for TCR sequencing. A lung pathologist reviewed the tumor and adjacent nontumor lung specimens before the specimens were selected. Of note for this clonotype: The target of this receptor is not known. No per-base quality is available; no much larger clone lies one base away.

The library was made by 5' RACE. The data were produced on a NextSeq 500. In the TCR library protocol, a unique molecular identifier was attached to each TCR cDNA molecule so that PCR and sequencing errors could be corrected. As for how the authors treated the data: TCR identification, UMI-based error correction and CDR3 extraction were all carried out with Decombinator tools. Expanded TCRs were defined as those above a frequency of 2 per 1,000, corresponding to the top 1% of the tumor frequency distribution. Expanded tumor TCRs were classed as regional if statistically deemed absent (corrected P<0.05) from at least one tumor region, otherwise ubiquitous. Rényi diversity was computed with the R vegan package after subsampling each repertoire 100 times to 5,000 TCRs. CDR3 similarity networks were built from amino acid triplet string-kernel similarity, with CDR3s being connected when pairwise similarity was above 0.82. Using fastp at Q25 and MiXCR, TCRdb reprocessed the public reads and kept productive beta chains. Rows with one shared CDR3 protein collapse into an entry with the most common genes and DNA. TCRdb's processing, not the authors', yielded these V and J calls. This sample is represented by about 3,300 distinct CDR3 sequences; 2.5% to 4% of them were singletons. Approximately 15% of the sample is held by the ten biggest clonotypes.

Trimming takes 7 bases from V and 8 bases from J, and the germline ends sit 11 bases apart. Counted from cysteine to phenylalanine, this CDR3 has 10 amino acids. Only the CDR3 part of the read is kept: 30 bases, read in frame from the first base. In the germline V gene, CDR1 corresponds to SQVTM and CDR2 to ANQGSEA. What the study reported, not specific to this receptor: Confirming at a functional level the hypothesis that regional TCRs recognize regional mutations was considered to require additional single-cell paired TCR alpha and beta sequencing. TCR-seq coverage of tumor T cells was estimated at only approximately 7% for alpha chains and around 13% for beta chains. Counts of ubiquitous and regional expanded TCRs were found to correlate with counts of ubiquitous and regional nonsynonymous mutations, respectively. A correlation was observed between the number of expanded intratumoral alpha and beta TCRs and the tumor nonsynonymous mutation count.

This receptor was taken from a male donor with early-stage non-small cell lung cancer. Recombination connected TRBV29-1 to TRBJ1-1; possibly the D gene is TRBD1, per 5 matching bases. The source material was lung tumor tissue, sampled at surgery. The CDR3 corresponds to CSGLWGEAFF. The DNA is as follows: TGCAGCGGTCTTTGGGGCGAAGCTTTCTTT.